This passage covers 32 T cell receptor beta chains from one sample sequenced in a study of OX40 agonist ivuxolimab in advanced cancers. Sequencing was performed with immunoSEQ multiplex PCR; in TCRdb, only in-frame clones are kept and a portion is missing. The sample holds 55,000 to 75,000 clones, around 85% seen once. The sequences come from CD4+ or CD8+ T cells sorted from blood, collected in a trial of the OX40 agonist ivuxolimab. Source of these receptors: an adult with an advanced solid tumor such as melanoma, head and neck, liver or kidney cancer.

The sample holds a few counts of this clone. The V and J genes are TRBV7-9 and TRBJ1-6, with 8 bases matching TRBD1. V lost 1 base and J lost 5; bases outside the gene matches: 4. CDR1 is SEHNR, CDR2 FQNEAQ, per germline (reference sequence). CDR3 length: 16 amino acids. The CDR3 region is CASSLDHRGDNSPLHF. CDR3 DNA: TGTGCCAGCAGCTTAGACCACAGGGGGGATAATTCACCCCTCCACTTT.

The rearrangement uses TRBV18 and TRBJ1-2; D might be TRBD1 (5 bases). The ends were cut back, 3 bases at V and 7 bases at J, with 15 bases in the middle. In germline, CDR1 is KGHSH, CDR2 LQKENI. The CDR3 runs 14 residues. CDR3: CASSPGPAATGYTF. The CDR3 bases are TGTGCCAGCTCACCGGGACCGGCGGCTACTGGCTACACCTTC. The whole variable domain, filled in from reference TRBV18 and TRBJ1-2, reads NAGVMQNPRHLVRRRGQEARLRCSPMKGHSHVYWYRQLPEEGLKFMVYLQKENIIDESGMPKERFSAEFPKEGPSILRIQQVVRGDSAAYFCASSPGPAATGYTFGSGTRLTVV.

V gene TRBV5-1 combines with J gene TRBJ1-2; D is perhaps TRBD1 (6 bases). V shed 6 bases and J shed 8 bases, with 11 bases lying between them. The germline CDR1 and CDR2 sequences are SGHRS and YFSETQ. This CDR3 has 11 residues. The CDR3 DNA reads as TGCGCCAGCATGGGCAGGGGCGGCTACACCTTC. This sequence encodes CASMGRGGYTF.

The rearrangement joins TRBV2 to TRBJ1-2, with D possibly matching TRBD1 (6 bases). The V end lost 2 bases, the J end lost 3 bases, and 13 bases lay between the germline ends. The CDR3 totals 15 residues. Germline V gene lookup returns CDR1 SNHLY and CDR2 FYNNEI. The CDR3 here is CASSEFKEGDYGYTF. DNA for the CDR3: TGTGCCAGCAGTGAATTTAAGGAGGGGGACTATGGCTACACCTTC.

This clone was observed a handful of times. This chain uses TRBV11-2 with TRBJ1-5; TRBD1 is a possible D gene (6 bases). The ends were cut back, 1 base at V and 5 bases at J, with 9 bases in the middle. CDR1 is SGHAT and CDR2 is FQNNGV in the germline V gene. This CDR3 contains 14 residues. The CDR3 loop is CASSLGTVDQPQHF. The CDR3, as DNA: TGTGCCAGCAGCTTAGGGACAGTTGATCAGCCCCAGCATTTT. Together with reference TRBV11-2 and TRBJ1-5, the CDR3 gives the full variable domain: EAGVAQSPRYKIIEKRQSVAFWCNPISGHATLYWYQQILGQGPKLLIQFQNNGVVDDSQLPKDRFSAERLKGVDSTLKIQPAKLEDSAVYLCASSLGTVDQPQHFGDGTRLSIL.

This clone was counted a few times. The chain recombines TRBV5-5 with TRBJ1-6; TRBD1 might be the D (5 bases). V was shortened by 4 bases and J by 8 bases, with 10 bases between the two germline ends. The CDR3 is made up of 13 amino acids. The germline CDR1 and CDR2 sequences are SGHKS and YYEKEE (reference sequence). The CDR3 loop is CASSADSYSPLHF. In nucleotides, the CDR3 is TGTGCCAGCAGCGCCGACAGTTATTCACCCCTCCACTTT.

The chain carries TRBV27 and TRBJ2-7, with D perhaps assigned TRBD1 or TRBD2 (10 bases each). V gave up 3 bases and J gave up 3 bases, with 24 bases separating them. Per the germline V gene, CDR1 is MNHEY and CDR2 is SMNVEV (reference sequence). CDR3 length: 18 amino acids. CDR3 DNA: TGTGCCAGCAGTTTTAGCGGGGGGACAGGGGTTTTATTCTACGAGCAGTACTTC. Its protein is CASSFSGGTGVLFYEQYF.

This chain connects TRBV18 to TRBJ2-2, with D possibly matching TRBD2 (5 bases). The V gene's germline CDR1 is KGHSH and CDR2 LQKENI. The CDR3 extends over 16 amino acids. Trimming removed 8 bases at V and 0 bases at J, with 16 bases between. The CDR3, as DNA: TGTGCCAGCCCGAGGGTCCAGTCGTCGAACACCGGGGAGCTGTTTTTT. Encoded protein: CASPRVQSSNTGELFF. The entire variable domain, with the rest obtained from reference TRBV18 and TRBJ2-2, is as follows: NAGVMQNPRHLVRRRGQEARLRCSPMKGHSHVYWYRQLPEEGLKFMVYLQKENIIDESGMPKERFSAEFPKEGPSILRIQQVVRGDSAAYFCASPRVQSSNTGELFFGEGSRLTVL.

V gene TRBV5-1 combines with J gene TRBJ2-1, with 12 bases matching TRBD1. V trimming: 6 bases; J trimming: 5 bases; junction bases outside the gene matches: 6. Germline V gives CDR1 SGHRS, CDR2 YFSETQ. The CDR3 is 15 amino acids. In DNA, the CDR3 is TGCGCCAGCAACTCGGGACAGGGGGCCCACAATGAGCAGTTCTTC. It is translated as CASNSGQGAHNEQFF.

This CDR3 is CASSENRMGGYTF. The CDR3 DNA sequence: TGTGCCAGCAGTGAGAACCGGATGGGGGGCTACACCTTC. The V gene is TRBV6-1, the J gene TRBJ1-2; D remains ambiguous. This CDR3 spans 13 amino acids. V was cut by 3 bases and J by 8 bases, with 13 bases left in between. Germline CDR1 MNHNS, CDR2 SASEGT.

The gene calls are TRBV5-1 and TRBJ2-1; 7 nucleotides line up with TRBD2. The V segment lost 5 bases and the J segment 4 bases; nucleotides outside the gene matches: 6. CDR1 is SGHRS, CDR2 YFSETQ, per germline. The CDR3 contains 14 residues. This CDR3 is CASRLSGVYNEQFF. CDR3 nucleotides: TGCGCCAGCAGACTAAGCGGGGTTTACAATGAGCAGTTCTTC. The variable domain in full, with the rest retrieved from reference TRBV5-1 and TRBJ2-1, is KAGVTQTPRYLIKTRGQQVTLSCSPISGHRSVSWYQQTPGQGLQFLFEYFSETQRNKGNFPGRFSGRQFSNSRSEMNVSTLELGDSALYLCASRLSGVYNEQFFGPGTRLTVL.

This clone was observed a few times. This sequence joins TRBV10-3 and TRBJ2-3; D ambiguous. Trimming removed 4 bases from V and 3 bases from J, with 11 bases in between. This CDR3 is 14 amino acids long. CDR1 and CDR2 from the germline V gene are ENHRY and SYGVKD. This CDR3 is CAISGRLDTDTQYF. In DNA form, the CDR3 reads TGTGCCATCAGTGGAAGATTAGATACAGATACGCAGTATTTT.

V gene TRBV20-1 combines with J gene TRBJ2-5; D gene ambiguous. CDR3 length: 11 amino acids. The germline CDR1 and CDR2 sequences are DFQATT and SNEGSKA (reference sequence). V lost 0 bases, J lost 5 bases, and 4 bases lay in between. The CDR3 DNA reads as TGCAGTGCTAGAGATACGGAGACCCAGTACTTC. This encodes CSARDTETQYF.

The genes are TRBV27 and TRBJ1-6; 9 nucleotides line up with TRBD1. Germline V gives CDR1 MNHEY, CDR2 SMNVEV (reference sequence). The CDR3 runs 15 residues. Germline trimming cut 5 bases from V and 10 bases from J; bases unmatched to any gene: 9. The chain's CDR3 is CASSRDRGMESPLHF. The CDR3 bases are TGTGCCAGCAGTCGCGACAGGGGGATGGAATCACCCCTCCACTTT.

As regards this clone: This sample includes further DNA sequences coding for the same CDR3. The CDR3 coding sequence is TGTGCCAGTAGTGAGGGCCGCCAAGAGACCCAGTACTTC. This sequence encodes CASSEGRQETQYF. The chain is built from TRBV19 and TRBJ2-5, with D possibly being TRBD2 (5 bases). The germline V gene has CDR1 LNHDA and CDR2 SQIVND (reference sequence). The length of the CDR3 is 13 residues. Trimming left V 5 bases short and J 1 base short, with 8 bases between.

V usage is TRBV10-1 and J usage is TRBJ1-6; D is possibly TRBD1 (6 bases). Looked up from germline, CDR1 is WNHNN and CDR2 is SYGVQD (reference sequence). With 6 bases removed from V and 7 bases from J, the gap between germline ends came to 16 bases. CDR3 length: 15 residues. CDR3 in amino acids: CASSDEGERNSPLHF. CDR3 coding DNA: TGCGCCAGCAGCGATGAGGGGGAAAGGAATTCACCCCTCCACTTT.

The rearrangement uses TRBV30 and TRBJ2-5; the D gene is possibly TRBD1 (5 bases). This CDR3 is built from 13 residues. Deletions cut 6 bases from V and 5 bases from J, with 16 bases between. The V gene's germline CDR1 is GTSNPN and CDR2 SVGIG (reference sequence). As DNA, the CDR3 is TGTGCCTGTTCCAAGGGGAACATTGAGACCCAGTACTTC. It is translated as CACSKGNIETQYF.

This chain joins TRBV19 and TRBJ2-3; the D is unclear. The V gene lost 2 bases and the J gene lost 2 bases, with 2 bases spanning the gap. Germline CDR1 reads LNHDA; CDR2 reads SQIVND (reference sequence). The CDR3 is 12 amino acids. CDR3 loop: CASSIYTDTQYF. Here the CDR3 DNA reads TGTGCCAGTAGTATATACACAGATACGCAGTATTTT.

The genes are TRBV10-3 and TRBJ2-7; D is possibly TRBD2 (7 bases). Trimming took 4 bases from V and 7 from J, leaving 17 bases between them. Germline V gives CDR1 ENHRY, CDR2 SYGVKD. The CDR3 has 14 amino acids. The CDR3 here is CAISGEGGHREQYF. For the CDR3, the DNA is TGTGCCATCAGTGGTGAGGGGGGGCATAGGGAGCAGTACTTC.

The chain uses TRBV5-1 and TRBJ1-2, with no clear D. The CDR3 length is 13 residues. Germline-derived CDR1 and CDR2 are SGHRS and YFSETQ. The V end was cut by 4 bases, the J end by 5 bases, with 12 bases between. CDR3 protein: CASSPDDRYGYTF. The CDR3 DNA is TGCGCCAGCAGCCCCGACGATCGATATGGCTACACCTTC.

The chain joins TRBV11-3 to TRBJ2-3, with D perhaps assigned TRBD1 or TRBD2 (6 bases each). Trimming left V 2 bases short and J 3 bases short, with 18 bases between. CDR1 SGHNT and CDR2 YENEEA come from the germline V gene. This CDR3 has 17 amino acids. CDR3 sequence (DNA): TGTGCCAGCAGCTTATCGGACTGGGGGGCTGGGACAGATACGCAGTATTTT. Translating it yields CASSLSDWGAGTDTQYF.

There are a few counts of this clone. This chain uses TRBV15 with TRBJ2-2; D is ambiguous. CDR3 size: 14 residues. CDR1 LNHNV and CDR2 YYDKDF come from the germline V gene (reference sequence). The V end was cut by 0 bases, the J end by 6 bases, with 8 bases between. The CDR3 coding sequence is TGTGCCACCAGCAGAGATCTGGTTGCCGGGGAGCTGTTTTTT. Translated: CATSRDLVAGELFF.

The chain has TRBV7-2 and TRBJ2-1; 9 bases are shared with TRBD2. CDR1 and CDR2 (germline): SGHTA, FQGNSA. CDR3 length: 17 amino acids. With V trimmed by 0 bases and J by 2 bases, 5 bases remained unmatched. The CDR3 DNA reads as TGTGCCAGCAGCTTAGCGGGTAGCGGGGGCCCCTACAATGAGCAGTTCTTC. Protein product: CASSLAGSGGPYNEQFF.

The chain uses TRBV6-5 and TRBJ1-2; D not resolved. CDR3 length: 14 amino acids. V lost 6 bases, J lost 2 bases, and 13 bases lay in between. Germline-derived CDR1 and CDR2 are MNHEY and SVGAGI. The CDR3 sequence is CASSPAGLNYGYTF. The CDR3 coding sequence is TGTGCCAGCAGCCCCGCGGGTCTGAACTATGGCTACACCTTC.

A remark on this clone: The junction differs from germline at one of its ends, possibly a read error. This rearrangement joins TRBV7-2 to TRBJ1-6; D remains unclear. Germline V gives CDR1 SGHTA, CDR2 FQGNSA. This CDR3 region has 13 residues. The CDR3 protein is CASSLGRHSPLHF. The CDR3 bases are TGTGCCAGCAGCTTAGGTCGGCATTCTCCCCTCCACTTT. Complete variable domain (other parts from reference TRBV7-2 and TRBJ1-6): GAGVSQSPSNKVTEKGKDVELRCDPISGHTALYWYRQSLGQGLEFLIYFQGNSAPDKSGLPSDRFSAERTGGSVSTLTIQRTQQEDSAVYLCASSLGRHSPLHFGNGTRLTVT.

The chain couples TRBV4-1 to TRBJ2-4, with 15 positions matching TRBD2. V dropped 0 bases and J dropped 5; count of bases not matched to a gene: 5. Germline lookup yields CDR1 MGHRA and CDR2 YSYEKL. This CDR3 contains 18 residues. CDR3 loop: CASSQDRTSGGAENIQYF. The DNA for the CDR3 is TGCGCCAGCAGCCAAGACCGGACTAGCGGGGGGGCGGAAAACATTCAGTACTTC.

This clone was seen only once. The genes are TRBV7-9 and TRBJ2-3; no clear D. Germline CDR1 reads SEHNR; CDR2 reads FQNEAQ (reference sequence). Trimming stripped 5 bases from V and 5 bases from J, with 8 bases between. The CDR3 totals 12 residues. The CDR3 spells CASSPDLDTQYF. The CDR3 DNA follows: TGTGCCAGCAGCCCAGATTTAGATACGCAGTATTTT.

V gene TRBV9 combines with J gene TRBJ2-2, with 9 bases lining up with TRBD1. The CDR3 sequence is 18 residues long. Germline V gives CDR1 SGDLS, CDR2 YYNGEE. J gave up 3 bases and V 4 bases, and 13 bases lay outside the gene matches. The CDR3 region has the DNA TGTGCCAGCAGCCCTAGACAGGGGGTAAAGTGGGACACCGGGGAGCTGTTTTTT. This sequence encodes CASSPRQGVKWDTGELFF.

The genes are TRBV7-2 and TRBJ2-5; 10 nucleotides line up with TRBD2. CDR1 is SGHTA, CDR2 FQGNSA, per germline. With 5 bases clipped from V and 11 bases from J, the junction kept 8 bases outside the gene matches. This CDR3 has 13 amino acids. CDR3 protein: CASSPSGGSEQYF. DNA for the CDR3: TGTGCCAGCAGCCCTAGCGGGGGAAGTGAGCAGTACTTC.

CDR3 in DNA: TGTGCCAGCAAGGAGGGGAGCGGCACAGATACGCAGTATTTT. Amino acid sequence: CASKEGSGTDTQYF. V usage is TRBV27 and J usage is TRBJ2-3; D may be TRBD2 (6 bases). The CDR3 sequence is 14 residues long. V lost 7 bases, J lost 1 base, and 12 bases lay in between. The V gene's germline CDR1 is MNHEY and CDR2 SMNVEV (reference sequence).

The chain has TRBV5-1 and TRBJ1-1; tentative D call: TRBD1 (5 bases). Germline V gene lookup returns CDR1 SGHRS and CDR2 YFSETQ. V dropped 3 bases and J dropped 6 bases, with 15 bases sitting between them. This CDR3 has 14 residues. CDR3 nucleotide sequence: TGCGCCAGCAGCTCCCGGGGCGGGACCGCTGAAGCTTTCTTT. It specifies CASSSRGGTAEAFF.

The chain has TRBV23-1 and TRBJ1-1; D not certain. Being an ORF, TRBV23-1 has a function that is uncertain. V lost 8 bases and J lost 1, with 14 bases in between. This CDR3 is built from 14 residues. This CDR3 is CASVPGWANTEAFF. The CDR3 nucleotides read TGCGCCAGCGTCCCTGGGTGGGCGAACACTGAAGCTTTCTTT.